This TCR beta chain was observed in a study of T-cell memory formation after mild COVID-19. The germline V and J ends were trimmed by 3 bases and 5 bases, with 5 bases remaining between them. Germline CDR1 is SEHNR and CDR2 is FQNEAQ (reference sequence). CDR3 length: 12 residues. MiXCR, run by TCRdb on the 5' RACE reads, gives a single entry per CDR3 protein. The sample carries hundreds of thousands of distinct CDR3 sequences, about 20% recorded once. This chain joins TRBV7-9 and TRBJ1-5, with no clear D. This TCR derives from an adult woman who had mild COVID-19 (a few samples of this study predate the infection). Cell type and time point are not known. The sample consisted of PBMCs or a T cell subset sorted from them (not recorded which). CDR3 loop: CASSFQDQPQHF. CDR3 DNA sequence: TGTGCCAGCAGCTTTCAGGATCAGCCCCAGCATTTT.